These 32 T cell receptor beta chains originate from one sample sequenced in a study of T cell clonality in common variable immunodeficiency. Clones were sequenced by immunoSEQ multiplex PCR, and TCRdb holds only the in-frame ones, with some missing. Listed for the sample are fewer than 60,000 clones, none seen a single time. Sequences were obtained from peripheral blood mononuclear cells. The receptors were gathered from a person between 18 and 70 years old in good health.

This clone was observed at least ten times. The read ends 3 residues shy of where the CDR3 ends; the end is completed using the germline J gene. The rearrangement uses TRBV6-1 and TRBJ2-5; 8 bases align to TRBD2. This CDR3 is 15 amino acids long. Looked up from germline, CDR1 is MNHNS and CDR2 is SASEGT. The V segment lost 4 bases and the J segment 5 bases; nucleotides outside the gene matches: 9. CDR3 bases read: TGTGCCAGCAGTGCCCCCGCGGGGGGCTCGGAGACC. This translates into CASSAPAGGSET. The whole CDR3 region reads CASSAPAGGSETQYF.

The CDR3 loop reads CASSLTGSGNTIYF. The sequenced CDR3 bases are TGTGCCAGCAGCTTAACGGGCTCTGGAAACACC. The V gene is TRBV11-2, the J gene TRBJ1-3; D is unresolved. The CDR3 end falls 3 residues outside the read, so it is completed with the germline J gene. Trimming stripped 2 bases from V and 0 bases from J, with 5 bases between. CDR1 and CDR2 (germline): SGHAT, FQNNGV. The CDR3 loop spans 14 amino acids.

At least ten counts were recorded for this clone. Read coverage stops 3 residues before the CDR3 terminus; the germline J gene supplies the remainder. V and J are TRBV2 and TRBJ1-2, with D maybe TRBD1 (6 bases). The CDR3 length is 14 residues. Germline CDR1 reads SNHLY; CDR2 reads FYNNEI. V lost 2 bases and J 2 bases, leaving 9 bases between the germline ends. The CDR3 bases that were read are TGTGCCAGCAGTGAACGAGGACAGAACTATGGC. This gives the protein CASSERGQNYG. Given in full, the CDR3 is CASSERGQNYGYTF.

This clone was observed many times. The read terminates 3 residues before the CDR3 end, so the remaining end is supplied by the germline J gene. This chain links TRBV18 with TRBJ1-2, with a possible D match to TRBD1 (5 bases). The germline V and J ends were trimmed by 5 bases and 4 bases, with 11 bases remaining between them. Germline V gene lookup returns CDR1 KGHSH and CDR2 LQKENI. There are 13 residues in the CDR3. CDR3: CASSSRGTYGYTF. The CDR3 bases that were read are TGTGCCAGCTCATCGCGGGGGACCTATGGC.

CDR3 bases read: TGTGCCAGTAGTATCGGACAGACTTATAGCAATCAGCCC. Residues: CASSIGQTYSNQP. The CDR3 reads in full as CASSIGQTYSNQPQHF. V and J are TRBV19 and TRBJ1-5; D may be TRBD1 (6 bases). Sequencing ends 3 residues short of the CDR3 end; the germline J gene provides the rest. In germline, CDR1 is LNHDA, CDR2 SQIVND (reference sequence). The CDR3 runs 16 residues. Trimming shortened V by 3 bases and J by 0 bases, and 12 bases separated the two germline ends.

This clone came up many times. The read falls 3 residues short of the CDR3 end, and the missing part is taken from the germline J gene. This sequence joins TRBV4-1 and TRBJ2-5, with 9 bases fitting TRBD1. Trimming took 4 bases from V and 2 from J; bases not matched to a gene: 5. The CDR3 consists of 15 residues. Germline V gene sequence: CDR1 MGHRA, CDR2 YSYEKL. The CDR3 loop reads CASSRGTGPQETQYF. The CDR3 bases that were read are TGCGCCAGCAGCCGTGGGACAGGGCCTCAAGAGACC.

This clone has a count of ten or more. The CDR3 goes on 3 residues after the read ends, and that part is filled in from the germline J gene. The rearrangement joins TRBV28 to TRBJ1-3; 11 bases are shared with TRBD1. The CDR3 spans 18 residues. The V segment lost 7 bases and the J segment 9 bases; nucleotides outside the gene matches: 20. Looked up from germline, CDR1 is MDHEN and CDR2 is SYDVKM. CDR3 bases read: TGTGCCAGCACGACGGGACAGGGGGTCGTTCGGGGTCCGAGCACC. Its protein is CASTTGQGVVRGPST. The CDR3 in full is CASTTGQGVVRGPSTIYF.

At least ten counts were recorded for this clone. The missing CDR3 end, 3 residues past where the read stops, is filled in from the germline J gene. The chain couples TRBV7-6 to TRBJ2-3, with TRBD2 matching over 7 bases. The CDR3 contains 15 residues. Germline trimming cut 0 bases from V and 4 bases from J; bases unmatched to any gene: 4. Germline V CDR1 and CDR2: SGHVS, FNYEAQ. The part of the CDR3 DNA that was read is TGTGCCAGCAGCTTAGCGGGAGGGGTTTCAGATACG. Translation gives CASSLAGGVSDT. In full, the CDR3 reads CASSLAGGVSDTQYF. Variable domain in full (rest from reference TRBV7-6 and TRBJ2-3): GAGVSQSPRYKVTKRGQDVALRCDPISGHVSLYWYRQALGQGPEFLTYFNYEAQQDKSGLPNDRFSAERPEGSISTLTIQRTEQRDSAMYRCASSLAGGVSDTQYFGPGTRLTVL.

Worth noting for this clone: The read ends 3 residues shy of where the CDR3 ends; the end is completed using the germline J gene. The chain employs TRBV6-1 and TRBJ2-1; TRBD1 might be the D (5 bases). The V end was cut by 3 bases, the J end by 6 bases, with 12 bases between. This CDR3 is 14 amino acids long. The V gene's germline CDR1 is MNHNS and CDR2 SASEGT. CDR3 protein: CASSEPQGFNEQFF. CDR3 DNA, as far as it was read: TGTGCCAGCAGTGAGCCGCAGGGATTCAATGAG.

This clone was found many times. With the read ending 3 residues before the CDR3 end, the germline J gene is used to fill in that end. The chain employs TRBV20-1 and TRBJ2-1; D possibly corresponds to TRBD1 (7 bases). Trimming removed 4 bases at V and 4 bases at J, with 20 bases between. Germline lookup yields CDR1 DFQATT and CDR2 SNEGSKA (reference sequence). This CDR3 spans 16 amino acids. The sequenced CDR3 bases are TGCAGTGCTACACTATCCGACAGGGACTCTTACAATGAG. Its protein is CSATLSDRDSYNE. The entire CDR3 is CSATLSDRDSYNEQFF.

This clone appeared many times. The read ends 3 residues before the CDR3 terminus; that terminus is restored from the germline J gene. The rearrangement joins TRBV4-1 to TRBJ2-3; no reliable D call. Germline-derived CDR1 and CDR2 are MGHRA and YSYEKL. CDR3 length: 16 amino acids. Deletions cut 4 bases from V and 0 bases from J, with 14 bases between. The DNA read from the CDR3 is TGCGCCAGCAGCCTTCTTAGTATCTCTAGCACAGATACG. It codes for CASSLLSISSTDT. In full, the CDR3 reads CASSLLSISSTDTQYF.

This clone has ten or more counts. The read is 3 residues too short to cover the CDR3 end, so that end is filled in from the germline J gene. The chain couples TRBV7-2 to TRBJ2-7, with D possibly being TRBD1 or TRBD2 (5 bases each). The germline CDR1 and CDR2 sequences are SGHTA and FQGNSA. This CDR3 spans 12 amino acids. The ends were cut back, 2 bases at V and 6 bases at J, with 8 bases in the middle. This chain's CDR3 is CASSLRGVEQYF. The sequenced part of the CDR3 DNA is TGTGCCAGCAGCTTAAGAGGGGTCGAG.

This clone has more than one count but fewer than ten. Sequencing ends 3 residues short of the CDR3 end; the germline J gene provides the rest. This rearrangement joins TRBV19 to TRBJ1-1, with a possible D match to TRBD1 (5 bases). Germline CDR1 is LNHDA and CDR2 is SQIVND (reference sequence). This CDR3 has 14 residues. The CDR3 reads CASSMGQGLLAAFF. The part of the CDR3 DNA that was read is TGTGCCAGTAGTATGGGGCAGGGACTTTTGGCA.

This clone was seen a few times. The read finishes 3 residues shy of the CDR3 end, and the germline J gene is used to complete it. The chain has TRBV19 and TRBJ2-7, with 9 bases matching TRBD1. With V trimmed by 7 bases and J by 4 bases, 11 bases remained unmatched. The germline V gene has CDR1 LNHDA and CDR2 SQIVND (reference sequence). The CDR3 totals 15 residues. CDR3 residues: CASTQDRGAVYEQYF. The sequenced part of the CDR3 DNA is TGTGCCAGTACCCAGGACAGGGGAGCGGTTTACGAG. Complete variable domain (other parts from reference TRBV19 and TRBJ2-7): DGGITQSPKYLFRKEGQNVTLSCEQNLNHDAMYWYRQDPGQGLRLIYYSQIVNDFQKGDIAEGYSVSREKKESFPLTVTSAQKNPTAFYLCASTQDRGAVYEQYFGPGTRLTVT.

This clone was seen ten or more times. The read stops 3 residues short of the end of the CDR3; the missing end is completed from the germline J gene. The chain couples TRBV10-3 to TRBJ2-2; D uncertain. This CDR3 region has 16 residues. Germline assignment: CDR1 ENHRY and CDR2 SYGVKD. V lost 1 base to trimming and J lost 1 base, with 10 bases between them. Partial CDR3 DNA: TGTGCCATCAGTGAGTTCCCAGGAAAGAACACCGGGGAG. Its translation is CAISEFPGKNTGE. In full, the CDR3 reads CAISEFPGKNTGELFF.

This clone was recorded many times. The read comes to an end 3 residues before the CDR3 does, leaving the germline J gene to fill in the end. The rearrangement uses TRBV5-6 and TRBJ1-5; D remains ambiguous. This CDR3 region has 15 residues. Germline V gene sequence: CDR1 SGHDT, CDR2 YYEEEE. V dropped 2 bases and J dropped 0 bases, with 9 bases sitting between them. CDR3 bases read: TGTGCCAGCAGCTTCGCCAGTGGTAGCAATCAGCCC. Its protein product is CASSFASGSNQP. The CDR3 reads in full as CASSFASGSNQPQHF.

This clone was counted at least ten times. The read finishes 3 residues shy of the CDR3 end, and the germline J gene is used to complete it. The chain recombines TRBV20-1 with TRBJ2-7; no clear D gene. The CDR3 spans 14 residues. The germline V and J ends were trimmed by 1 base and 5 bases, with 15 bases remaining between them. The germline V gene encodes CDR1 DFQATT and CDR2 SNEGSKA (reference sequence). CDR3 in amino acids: CSARGRNPQNEQYF. The covered CDR3 bases are TGCAGTGCTAGAGGCCGGAATCCACAGAACGAG.

This clone was observed a few times. The read falls 3 residues short of the CDR3 end, and the missing part is taken from the germline J gene. This chain connects TRBV2 to TRBJ1-4, with a tentative D call TRBD1 (5 bases). Germline CDR1 SNHLY, CDR2 FYNNEI. The CDR3 runs to 15 residues. CDR3 amino acids: CASRRTREANSPLFF. CDR3 DNA (partial): TGTGCCAGCAGAAGGACCAGGGAAGCCAATTCACCA. Full variable domain (remainder filled in from reference TRBV2 and TRBJ1-4): EPEVTQTPSHQVTQMGQEVILRCVPISNHLYFYWYRQILGQKVEFLVSFYNNEISEKSEIFDDQFSVERPDGSNFTLKIRSTKLEDSAMYFCASRRTREANSPLFFGSGTQLSVL.

This clone came up a few times. The read stops 3 residues short of the end of the CDR3; the missing end is completed from the germline J gene. The chain is built from TRBV7-6 and TRBJ2-7; TRBD1 might be the D (5 bases). Trimming took off 1 base at V and 4 bases at J, with 14 bases between the two ends. Germline CDR1 reads SGHVS; CDR2 reads FNYEAQ. The CDR3 has 15 residues. The CDR3 reads CASSLEAGIFYEQYF. The CDR3 bases that were read are TGTGCCAGCAGCTTAGAGGCAGGGATATTTTACGAG.

This clone was picked up many times. The CDR3 end is not reached by the read, which stops 3 residues before it; the germline J gene fills it in. The V call is TRBV7-2, the J call TRBJ2-7, with D possibly matching TRBD2 (6 bases). Germline V gene lookup returns CDR1 SGHTA and CDR2 FQGNSA. The CDR3 consists of 12 residues. V was pared by 6 bases and J by 6 bases, with 12 bases between. The DNA read from the CDR3 is TGTGCCAGCAGTTGGGACTGGTTCGAG. It translates to CASSWDWFE. The full CDR3 protein reads CASSWDWFEQYF.

The table lists this clone with many counts. Read coverage stops 3 residues before the CDR3 terminus; the germline J gene supplies the remainder. The chain has TRBV7-8 and TRBJ2-7, with TRBD1 matching 9 bases. Germline CDR1 reads SGHVS; CDR2 reads FQNEAQ. The CDR3 loop spans 15 amino acids. J gave up 0 bases and V 5 bases, and 5 bases lay outside the gene matches. CDR3 sequence: CASSTPGQGSYEQYF. The DNA read from the CDR3 is TGTGCCAGCAGCACACCGGGACAGGGCTCCTACGAG.

There are many counts of this clone. The read halts 3 residues ahead of the CDR3 end, with the missing end drawn from the germline J gene. The chain uses TRBV18 and TRBJ1-2; D may be TRBD1 (5 bases). Germline V gene sequence: CDR1 KGHSH, CDR2 LQKENI. V lost 0 bases and J lost 0, with 8 bases in between. CDR3 length: 15 amino acids. CDR3 sequence reads: CASSPPAGTNYGYTF. The DNA read from the CDR3 is TGTGCCAGCTCACCACCGGCAGGGACTAACTATGGC. The variable domain in full, with the rest retrieved from reference TRBV18 and TRBJ1-2, is NAGVMQNPRHLVRRRGQEARLRCSPMKGHSHVYWYRQLPEEGLKFMVYLQKENIIDESGMPKERFSAEFPKEGPSILRIQQVVRGDSAAYFCASSPPAGTNYGYTFGSGTRLTVV.

This clone was detected many times. With the read ending 3 residues before the CDR3 end, the germline J gene is used to fill in that end. The chain is built from TRBV19 and TRBJ1-2, with no clear D. The CDR3 consists of 15 residues. Germline-derived CDR1 and CDR2 are LNHDA and SQIVND (reference sequence). V lost 2 bases, J lost 0 bases, and 10 bases lay in between. The CDR3 bases that were read are TGTGCCAGTAGTATAAAGGTTGAGGCTAACTATGGC. Residues: CASSIKVEANYG. The full CDR3 reads CASSIKVEANYGYTF.

Notes on this clone: The CDR3 end falls 3 residues outside the read, so it is completed with the germline J gene. The gene calls are TRBV11-3 and TRBJ2-3, with D possibly matching TRBD2 (5 bases). This CDR3 has 15 residues. Germline lookup yields CDR1 SGHNT and CDR2 YENEEA. V lost 4 bases to trimming and J lost 0 bases, with 11 bases between them. CDR3 sequence: CASSSRRASTDTQYF. The covered CDR3 bases are TGTGCCAGCAGCTCCCGGCGGGCTAGCACAGATACG. Drawing the rest from reference TRBV11-3 and TRBJ2-3, the complete variable domain is EAGVVQSPRYKIIEKKQPVAFWCNPISGHNTLYWYLQNLGQGPELLIRYENEEAVDDSQLPKDRFSAERLKGVDSTLKIQPAELGDSAVYLCASSSRRASTDTQYFGPGTRLTVL.

This clone was seen at least ten times. With the read ending 3 residues before the CDR3 end, the germline J gene is used to fill in that end. The rearrangement links TRBV5-4 to TRBJ1-1; D gene uncertain. Per germline, CDR1 SGHNT and CDR2 YYREEE (reference sequence). The CDR3 is 13 amino acids. Trimming removed 1 base at V and 3 bases at J, with 7 bases between. The CDR3 bases that were read are TGTGCCAGCAGCTTGCAGAGGGACACTGAA. It translates to CASSLQRDTE. The entire CDR3 protein is CASSLQRDTEAFF.

This clone came up a few times. Read sequence stops 3 residues before the CDR3 end, and the germline J gene provides the missing end. This rearrangement joins TRBV11-2 to TRBJ1-5; no clear D. Per the germline V gene, CDR1 is SGHAT and CDR2 is FQNNGV. There are 12 residues in the CDR3. V lost 5 bases to trimming and J lost 6 bases, with 8 bases between them. CDR3 bases read: TGTGCCAGCAGCGCCTCGGGTCAGCCC. Its protein is CASSASGQP. In full, the CDR3 reads CASSASGQPQHF.

As concerns this clone: The CDR3 end is not reached by the read, which stops 3 residues before it; the germline J gene fills it in. This rearrangement joins TRBV10-2 to TRBJ2-7; 8 bases are shared with TRBD1. Germline-derived CDR1 and CDR2 are WSHSY and SAAADI. The CDR3 consists of 16 residues. The V segment lost 3 bases and the J segment 3 bases; nucleotides outside the gene matches: 10. The chain's CDR3 is CASSDMGQGAGYEQYF. The DNA read from the CDR3 is TGCGCCAGCAGTGACATGGGGCAGGGGGCGGGCTACGAG.

This clone was found many times. The CDR3 is cut off 3 residues early in the read; its end comes from the germline J gene. This sequence joins TRBV30 and TRBJ2-5; tentative D call: TRBD2 (6 bases). Germline V gene data show CDR1 as GTSNPN and CDR2 as SVGIG (reference sequence). This CDR3 has 14 amino acids. V gave up 3 bases and J gave up 5 bases, with 16 bases separating them. The CDR3 spells CAWSPVGTRETQYF. The covered CDR3 bases are TGTGCCTGGAGCCCGGTGGGGACTCGGGAGACC.

There are many counts of this clone. Coverage ceases 3 residues before the CDR3 finishes, and the germline J gene fills in the end. The chain couples TRBV20-1 to TRBJ1-2; 10 nucleotides match TRBD1. This CDR3 is built from 15 residues. The germline V gene has CDR1 DFQATT and CDR2 SNEGSKA (reference sequence). CDR3 loop: CSGRLGQGINYGYTF. The sequenced part of the CDR3 DNA is TGCAGCGGCAGGTTGGGACAGGGGATTAACTATGGC.

This clone was observed many times. The observed sequence ends 3 residues before the CDR3 terminus, with the missing tail filled in from the germline J gene. The chain links TRBV5-1 to TRBJ1-3; D remains ambiguous. CDR1 is SGHRS, CDR2 YFSETQ, per germline. There are 15 residues in the CDR3. Trimming removed 4 bases from V and 4 bases from J, with 15 bases in between. This CDR3 is CASSQSPAAGNTIYF. CDR3 bases read: TGCGCCAGCAGCCAATCGCCGGCGGCAGGAAACACC.

This clone was detected many times. The read is 3 residues too short to cover the CDR3 end, so that end is filled in from the germline J gene. The chain combines TRBV20-1 with TRBJ2-5, with D uncertain. Germline CDR1 is DFQATT and CDR2 is SNEGSKA (reference sequence). This CDR3 has 10 residues. Deletions cut 8 bases from V and 5 bases from J, with 9 bases between. CDR3 sequence reads: CSPKAETQYF. Partial CDR3 DNA: TGCAGTCCGAAAGCGGAGACC.

This clone was found many times. The CDR3 is cut off 3 residues early in the read; its end comes from the germline J gene. This chain joins TRBV19 and TRBJ2-7; the match to TRBD2 covers 12 bases. Unmatched junction bases numbered 6, after V lost 1 base and J lost 5 bases. CDR1 is LNHDA and CDR2 is SQIVND in the germline V gene (reference sequence). CDR3 length: 16 residues. CDR3: CASSIGLAGVRNEQYF. CDR3 bases read: TGTGCCAGTAGTATAGGACTAGCGGGAGTAAGGAACGAG.